A selection of T cell receptor beta chains follows, all from one sample in a study of T cells after yellow fever vaccination. TCRdb re-called the 5' RACE reads through MiXCR, storing one row per CDR3 protein. Among about 310,000 distinct CDR3 sequences listed, around 3.6% were seen once. The specimen was PBMCs, collected on the day of the yellow fever booster vaccination. The receptors were sampled from a man in his late teens or twenties who received the YFV17D yellow fever vaccine. Each CDR3 is given with its conserved first and last residue. D genes are given only for firm matches. The size of a clone is reported for some rows only, either as once, few or many, or as a class for expanded clones.

size	J	D	V	CDR3	DNA
.	TRBJ1-2	.	TRBV15	CATSRAFDRPLDGYTF	TGTGCCACCAGCAGAGCGTTTGACAGACCCCTGGATGGCTACACCTTC
many	TRBJ2-3	TRBD1	TRBV28	CASSPSRDRGSHKHTDTQYF	TGTGCCAGCAGTCCTTCCAGGGACAGGGGTTCCCATAAGCACACAGATACGCAGTATTTT
many	TRBJ2-1	TRBD1	TRBV3-1	CASSQVETGDNEQFF	TGTGCCAGCAGCCAAGTCGAGACAGGGGACAATGAGCAGTTCTTC
many	TRBJ2-1	.	TRBV5-1	CASSFGLNEQFF	TGCGCCAGCAGCTTCGGGCTGAATGAGCAGTTCTTC
.	TRBJ2-5	.	TRBV5-1	CASSLVGWSGETQYF	TGCGCCAGCAGCTTAGTCGGCTGGTCCGGAGAGACCCAGTACTTC
many	TRBJ2-7	TRBD2	TRBV9	CASSVGAGEMYEQYF	TGTGCCAGCAGCGTAGGCGCGGGGGAGATGTACGAGCAGTACTTC
many	TRBJ2-3	TRBD1	TRBV11-2	CASSLGTGKPDTQYF	TGTGCCAGCAGCTTAGGGACAGGGAAGCCAGATACGCAGTATTTT
many	TRBJ2-7	TRBD1	TRBV20-1	CSAIRDRDSYEQYF	TGCAGTGCTATCAGGGACAGGGACTCCTACGAGCAGTACTTC
many	TRBJ2-3	.	TRBV24-1	CATSGSGSDTQYF	TGTGCCACCAGTGGGTCGGGTTCGGATACGCAGTATTTT
.	TRBJ1-1	.	TRBV20-1	CSARDTSGRPEAFF	TGCAGTGCTAGGGACACCTCAGGGCGGCCTGAAGCTTTCTTT
.	TRBJ1-4	.	TRBV20-1	CSAREGTNEKLFF	TGCAGTGCTAGAGAAGGAACTAATGAAAAACTGTTTTTT
many	TRBJ2-5	.	TRBV29-1	CSVEDSDSLETQYF	TGCAGCGTTGAAGATTCGGACAGCTTGGAGACCCAGTACTTC
many	TRBJ2-3	TRBD1	TRBV6-1	CASRKQGTDTQYF	TGTGCCAGCAGGAAACAGGGGACAGATACGCAGTATTTT
many	TRBJ2-1	.	TRBV12-3/TRBV12-4	CASRTIDRYNEQFF	TGTGCCAGCAGGACCATCGACAGGTACAATGAGCAGTTCTTC
many	TRBJ1-1	.	TRBV5-1	CASSLKNTEAFF	TGTGCCAGCAGCTTAAAGAACACTGAAGCTTTCTTT
many	TRBJ1-6	.	TRBV20-1	CSARGYNSPLHF	TGCAGTGCTAGGGGGTATAATTCACCCCTCCACTTT
.	TRBJ1-6	.	TRBV19	CASSIQVPSSYNSPLHF	TGTGCCAGTAGTATACAGGTCCCCAGCTCCTATAATTCACCCCTCCACTTT
many	TRBJ2-3	.	TRBV12-5	CASGLVPTTDTQYF	TGTGCTAGTGGTTTGGTACCAACCACAGATACGCAGTATTTT
.	TRBJ1-5	.	TRBV20-1	CSARGQSGTQPQHF	TGCAGTGCTAGAGGGCAGTCGGGTACTCAGCCCCAGCATTTT
.	TRBJ2-1	.	TRBV7-9	CASSRGRGSYNEQFF	TGTGCCAGCAGTCGCGGACGAGGATCCTACAATGAGCAGTTCTTC
few	TRBJ1-6	.	TRBV7-9	CASKEDSNNSPLHF	TGTGCCAGCAAGGAGGACAGCAATAATTCACCCCTCCACTTT
many	TRBJ2-2	TRBD2	TRBV6-5	CASSYSVLAGGPRGFGELFF	TGTGCCAGCAGTTACTCGGTACTAGCGGGGGGGCCAAGAGGCTTCGGGGAGCTGTTTTTT
few	TRBJ1-1	.	TRBV12-3/TRBV12-4	CASSSSGYLNTEAFF	TGTGCCAGCAGTTCATCTGGGTATTTGAACACTGAAGCTTTCTTT
.	TRBJ1-2	.	TRBV4-3	CASSQIPGNEGGYTF	TGCGCCAGCAGCCAGATACCCGGCAACGAAGGGGGCTACACCTTC
.	TRBJ1-5	.	TRBV19	CASGGTVINQPQHF	TGTGCCAGTGGGGGGACCGTTATCAATCAGCCCCAGCATTTT
few	TRBJ1-6	TRBD1	TRBV5-4	CASSLASRGLGYSPLHF	TGTGCCAGCAGCTTGGCCAGCAGGGGGCTTGGTTATTCACCCCTCCACTTT
many	TRBJ2-1	.	TRBV15	CATSSQSSYNEQFF	TGTGCCACCAGCAGTCAGAGCTCCTACAATGAGCAGTTCTTC
.	TRBJ2-1	TRBD2	TRBV2	CASSEALRGDEVNEQFF	TGTGCCAGCAGTGAAGCGCTTCGGGGGGACGAGGTCAATGAGCAGTTCTTC
.	TRBJ2-7	.	TRBV4-2	CASSQAGIYEQYF	TGTGCCAGCAGCCAAGCGGGGATCTACGAGCAGTACTTC
many	TRBJ2-1	.	TRBV6-6	CASLKDSEQFF	TGTGCCAGCCTTAAGGACTCTGAGCAGTTCTTC
.	TRBJ1-6	.	TRBV6-5	CASSYQQANYNSPLHF	TGTGCCAGCAGTTACCAACAGGCGAACTATAATTCACCCCTCCACTTT
many	TRBJ1-2	TRBD1	TRBV7-2	CASSHTGGGYTF	TGTGCCAGCAGTCATACAGGGGGTGGCTACACCTTC
many	TRBJ2-2	.	TRBV7-2	CASSGGELFF	TGTGCCAGCAGTGGCGGGGAGCTGTTTTTT
few	TRBJ1-5	.	TRBV27	CASSLSKANQPQHF	TGTGCCAGCAGTTTATCGAAGGCCAATCAGCCCCAGCATTTT
.	TRBJ1-1	TRBD1	TRBV6-1	CASSEEGGGAVTEAFF	TGTGCCAGCAGTGAAGAGGGAGGGGGCGCAGTCACTGAAGCTTTCTTT
.	TRBJ2-7	.	TRBV5-1	CASSLSPRVGTYEQYF	TGCGCCAGCAGCTTGTCCCCGAGGGTTGGCACCTACGAGCAGTACTTC
.	TRBJ2-6	.	TRBV19	CASSIEGRPGANVLTF	TGTGCCAGTAGTATAGAGGGGAGGCCTGGGGCCAACGTCCTGACTTTC
.	TRBJ2-1	TRBD1	TRBV5-4	CASSLGTGYYNEQFF	TGTGCCAGCAGCTTGGGGACAGGGTACTACAATGAGCAGTTCTTC
many	TRBJ2-1	.	TRBV19	CASSMGTSSYNEQFF	TGTGCCAGTAGTATGGGCACTAGCTCCTACAATGAGCAGTTCTTC
.	TRBJ1-1	TRBD1	TRBV5-1	CASSFGQDLEAFF	TGCGCCAGCAGCTTTGGACAGGACCTTGAAGCTTTCTTT
.	TRBJ2-5	.	TRBV19	CASSIEDEPQETQYF	TGTGCCAGTAGTATAGAGGACGAACCACAAGAGACCCAGTACTTC
many	TRBJ2-7	TRBD1	TRBV4-1	CASSQAGQGVRYEQYF	TGCGCCAGCAGCCAAGCTGGGCAGGGGGTAAGATACGAGCAGTACTTC
many	TRBJ2-3	.	TRBV7-6	CASSPLWRSTTTDTQYF	TGTGCCAGCAGCCCTCTGTGGCGGTCTACCACCACAGATACGCAGTATTTT
few	TRBJ1-1	.	TRBV7-9	CASSLRVGSGLYTEAFF	TGTGCCAGCAGCTTAAGAGTCGGTTCGGGGTTGTACACTGAAGCTTTCTTT
.	TRBJ2-1	TRBD2	TRBV20-1	CSARDHLAGSNEQFF	TGCAGTGCTAGAGATCACCTAGCGGGGTCCAATGAGCAGTTCTTC
.	TRBJ1-1	.	TRBV20-1	CSASGGRAFF	TGCAGTGCTAGTGGAGGGCGCGCTTTCTTT
.	TRBJ2-1	.	TRBV28	CASSAPGGVGLNEQFF	TGTGCCAGCAGTGCCCCGGGGGGCGTGGGGTTGAATGAGCAGTTCTTC
many	TRBJ2-3	TRBD2	TRBV3-1	CASSQVLAGSDTQYF	TGTGCCAGCAGCCAAGTACTAGCGGGGTCAGATACGCAGTATTTT
many	TRBJ1-3	.	TRBV7-6	CASSSLGGNTIYF	TGTGCCAGCAGCTCATTAGGGGGAAACACCATATATTTT
few	TRBJ1-1	.	TRBV2	CASMLTATNTEAFF	TGTGCCAGCATGTTAACAGCAACGAACACTGAAGCTTTCTTT
many	TRBJ1-1	.	TRBV4-1	CASSQDRGRLNTEAFF	TGCGCCAGCAGCCAAGATCGCGGCAGATTGAACACTGAAGCTTTCTTT
many	TRBJ2-5	.	TRBV4-1	CASSQDPGTPTTQYF	TGCGCCAGCAGCCAAGATCCCGGGACTCCGACCACCCAGTACTTC
.	TRBJ2-2	.	TRBV12-3/TRBV12-4	CASRLGDSLFF	TGTGCCAGCAGGCTGGGAGACTCGCTGTTTTTT
few	TRBJ2-1	.	TRBV20-1	CSARWQHNEQFF	TGCAGTGCTAGATGGCAGCACAATGAGCAGTTCTTC
few	TRBJ2-1	TRBD2	TRBV6-4	CASSELAGGIYEQFF	TGTGCCAGCAGTGAGCTAGCGGGGGGGATCTATGAGCAGTTCTTC
.	TRBJ2-7	TRBD1	TRBV15	CATSSQGQGPYEQYF	TGTGCCACCAGCAGTCAGGGACAGGGACCCTACGAGCAGTACTTC